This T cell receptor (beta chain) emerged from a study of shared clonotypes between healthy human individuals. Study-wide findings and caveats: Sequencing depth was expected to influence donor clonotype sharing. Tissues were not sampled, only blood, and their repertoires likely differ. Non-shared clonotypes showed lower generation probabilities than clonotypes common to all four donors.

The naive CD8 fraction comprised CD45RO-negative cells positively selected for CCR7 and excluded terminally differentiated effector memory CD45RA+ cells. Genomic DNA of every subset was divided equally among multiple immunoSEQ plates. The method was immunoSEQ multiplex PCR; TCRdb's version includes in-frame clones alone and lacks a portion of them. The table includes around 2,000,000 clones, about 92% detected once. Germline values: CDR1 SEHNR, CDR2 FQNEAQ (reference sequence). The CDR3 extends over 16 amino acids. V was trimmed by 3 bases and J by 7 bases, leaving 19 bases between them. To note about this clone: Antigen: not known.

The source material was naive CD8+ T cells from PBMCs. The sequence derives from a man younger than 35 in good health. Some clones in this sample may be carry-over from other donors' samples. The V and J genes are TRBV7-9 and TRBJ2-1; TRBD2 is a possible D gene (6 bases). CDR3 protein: CASSLNGGLWINEQFF. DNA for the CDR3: TGTGCCAGCAGCTTGAACGGGGGTTTGTGGATTAATGAGCAGTTCTTC.